These 22 T cell receptor beta chains were all obtained from the same sample, sequenced in a study of blood T cell repertoires in COVID-19. Method: immunoSEQ multiplex PCR; TCRdb's copy keeps in-frame clones and lacks some. The table has more than 400,000 clones, about 90% seen once. Material for sequencing was PBMCs or T cells enriched from blood (not recorded which). These receptors were collected from a woman in her late teens or twenties who had recovered from COVID-19.

V usage is TRBV5-6 and J usage is TRBJ2-2, with 11 bases lining up with TRBD1. Per germline, CDR1 SGHDT and CDR2 YYEEEE. V was pared by 4 bases and J by 5 bases, with 4 bases of the junction left unmatched. CDR3 length equals 15 residues. CDR3 sequence: CASSRGQGGTGELFF. In DNA form, the CDR3 reads TGTGCCAGCAGCAGGGGACAGGGGGGGACCGGGGAGCTGTTTTTT.

The V call is TRBV10-3, the J call TRBJ1-2; D is unresolved. Trimming pared 0 bases from V and 0 bases from J, leaving 8 bases between. Germline V gives CDR1 ENHRY, CDR2 SYGVKD. The CDR3 length is 15 residues. The CDR3 bases are TGTGCCATCAGTGAGTCTAGAGTGTCTAACTATGGCTACACCTTC. The encoded protein is CAISESRVSNYGYTF.

This clone was seen only once. The chain combines TRBV12-3 or TRBV12-4 with TRBJ1-2, with D uncertain. V was pared by 6 bases and J by 1 base, with 9 bases between. CDR3 length: 13 residues. CDR3 residues: CASSPQFNYGYTF. The DNA for the CDR3 is TGTGCCAGCAGCCCACAGTTTAACTATGGCTACACCTTC.

J is TRBJ1-4 and V is TRBV5-1; D might be TRBD1 (5 bases). Trimming pared 2 bases from V and 6 bases from J, leaving 8 bases between. The CDR3 consists of 13 residues. Germline CDR1 is SGHRS and CDR2 is YFSETQ. CDR3: CASSLQDDEKLFF. The CDR3 nucleotides read TGCGCCAGCAGCTTACAGGACGATGAAAAACTGTTTTTT.

The chain links TRBV11-2 to TRBJ1-4; D unclear. Germline lookup yields CDR1 SGHAT and CDR2 FQNNGV. Between the trimmed V and J ends, which lost 4 bases and 8 bases, there was a span of 14 bases. The CDR3 covers 14 residues. CDR3 bases: TGTGCCAGCAGCTGGGCGGCGAGGAGGGAAAAACTGTTTTTT. Residues: CASSWAARREKLFF. The variable domain in full, with the rest retrieved from reference TRBV11-2 and TRBJ1-4, is EAGVAQSPRYKIIEKRQSVAFWCNPISGHATLYWYQQILGQGPKLLIQFQNNGVVDDSQLPKDRFSAERLKGVDSTLKIQPAKLEDSAVYLCASSWAARREKLFFGSGTQLSVL.

The rearrangement links TRBV9 to TRBJ2-3; 12 bases map to TRBD2. The junction had 2 bases not matched to a gene; V was cut back by 5 bases and J by 1 base. Germline-derived CDR1 and CDR2 are SGDLS and YYNGEE. This CDR3 has 15 residues. CDR3: CASSPSGGGTDTQYF. For the CDR3, the DNA is TGTGCCAGCAGTCCTAGCGGGGGGGGCACAGATACGCAGTATTTT.

This rearrangement joins TRBV7-6 to TRBJ2-1; weak D call: TRBD2 (5 bases). Per germline, CDR1 SGHVS and CDR2 FNYEAQ. Between the trimmed V and J ends, which lost 1 base and 3 bases, there was a span of 13 bases. The CDR3 has 16 residues. The CDR3 is CASSLDSGRSYNEQFF. The CDR3 bases are TGTGCCAGCAGCTTAGATTCGGGGAGAAGCTACAATGAGCAGTTCTTC.

This sequence joins TRBV28 and TRBJ1-5; the D is unclear. The CDR3 covers 15 residues. The V gene's germline CDR1 is MDHEN and CDR2 SYDVKM. The germline V and J ends were trimmed by 6 bases and 7 bases, with 19 bases remaining between them. The CDR3 nucleotides read TGTGCCAGCAGCTCTCCGACCCCCGGGGAGCAGCCCCAGCATTTT. Translated, it gives CASSSPTPGEQPQHF. Based on the CDR3 plus reference TRBV28 and TRBJ1-5, the full variable domain is DVKVTQSSRYLVKRTGEKVFLECVQDMDHENMFWYRQDPGLGLRLIYFSYDVKMKEKGDIPEGYSVSREKKERFSLILESASTNQTSMYLCASSSPTPGEQPQHFGDGTRLSIL.

The count of this clone is one. The rearrangement uses TRBV9 and TRBJ2-7; 10 bases match TRBD1. Looked up from germline, CDR1 is SGDLS and CDR2 is YYNGEE. The CDR3 runs to 14 residues. Trimming at V came to 5 bases and at J to 4 bases, leaving 6 bases not matched to a gene. The CDR3 nucleotides are TGTGCCAGCAGTACCGGGACAGGGGATTACGAGCAGTACTTC. It translates to CASSTGTGDYEQYF.

The rearrangement uses TRBV10-3 and TRBJ1-6, with D tentatively TRBD1 (5 bases). V gave up 7 bases and J gave up 7 bases, with 11 bases separating them. The CDR3 contains 13 residues. Germline assignment: CDR1 ENHRY and CDR2 SYGVKD. CDR3 sequence reads: CAITQGKNSPLHF. In DNA, the CDR3 is TGTGCCATCACCCAGGGTAAGAATTCACCCCTCCACTTT.

This sequence joins TRBV12-3 or TRBV12-4 and TRBJ2-1; tentative D call: TRBD2 (5 bases). Trimming pared 4 bases from V and 8 bases from J, leaving 12 bases between. This CDR3 comprises 13 residues. CDR3 DNA sequence: TGTGCCAGCAGTTCATGGACTCCTGATGAGCAGTTCTTC. Residues: CASSSWTPDEQFF.

V is TRBV5-5 and J is TRBJ2-3; tentatively, D is TRBD2 (6 bases). Germline CDR1 and CDR2: SGHKS and YYEKEE (reference sequence). Trimming left V 5 bases short and J 0 bases short, with 10 bases between. CDR3 length: 14 amino acids. The CDR3 here is CASRSGLSTDTQYF. DNA of the CDR3: TGTGCCAGCAGGTCGGGACTCAGCACAGATACGCAGTATTTT.

The chain carries TRBV30 and TRBJ1-5; possibly TRBD1 for D (6 bases). The CDR3 length is 18 residues. Germline V gene data show CDR1 as GTSNPN and CDR2 as SVGIG (reference sequence). V was shortened by 1 base and J by 2 bases, with 21 bases between the two germline ends. CDR3 in amino acids: CAWSAQGGGEVGNQPQHF. CDR3 coding DNA: TGTGCCTGGAGTGCTCAGGGCGGGGGCGAGGTCGGCAATCAGCCCCAGCATTTT. Combining the CDR3 with reference TRBV30 and TRBJ1-5 gives the whole variable domain SQTIHQWPATLVQPVGSPLSLECTVEGTSNPNLYWYRQAAGRGLQLLFYSVGIGQISSEVPQNLSASRPQDRQFILSSKKLLLSDSGFYLCAWSAQGGGEVGNQPQHFGDGTRLSIL.

The chain carries TRBV29-1 and TRBJ1-2; TRBD1 might be the D (6 bases). Germline-derived CDR1 and CDR2 are SQVTM and ANQGSEA. Between the trimmed V and J ends, which lost 6 bases and 0 bases, there was a span of 17 bases. This CDR3 is built from 15 residues. CDR3: CSVGSDRPTNYGYTF. CDR3 sequence (DNA): TGCAGCGTGGGATCTGACAGGCCAACTAACTATGGCTACACCTTC.

This rearrangement joins TRBV24-1 to TRBJ1-2; the match to TRBD1 covers 7 bases. V was clipped by 4 bases and J by 6 bases; unmatched bases: 10. The length of the CDR3 is 15 residues. Germline V gene sequence: CDR1 KGHDR, CDR2 SFDVKD. The CDR3 loop reads CATSEDGQVSHGYTF. As DNA, the CDR3 is TGTGCCACCAGTGAGGATGGACAGGTCTCCCATGGCTACACCTTC.

The gene calls are TRBV21-1 and TRBJ2-5; the tabulated D call, TRBD1, remains unverified against the DNA. TRBV21-1 has pseudogene status. CDR3 length: 13 residues. CDR3: CASSNRGCETQYF. The DNA for the CDR3 is TGTGCCAGCAGCAACAGGGGTTGCGAGACCCAGTACTTC.

The chain uses TRBV7-2 and TRBJ1-5, with 7 positions matching TRBD1. The J segment lost 4 bases and the V segment lost 3 bases, leaving 9 bases of the junction unmatched. The CDR3 is 16 residues long. Germline values: CDR1 SGHTA, CDR2 FQGNSA. DNA of the CDR3: TGTGCCAGCAGCTTGCGTAAAGGGACAGTTAATCAGCCCCAGCATTTT. Translated, it gives CASSLRKGTVNQPQHF.

The rearrangement links TRBV4-2 to TRBJ2-3, with D possibly TRBD2 on 6 matching bases. Trimming took 0 bases from V and 0 from J, leaving 13 bases between them. The CDR3 runs 17 residues. Germline-derived CDR1 and CDR2 are LGHNA and YNFKEQ. The CDR3 sequence: CASSQDTGAGSTDTQYF. The DNA for the CDR3 is TGTGCCAGCAGCCAAGATACCGGGGCGGGAAGCACAGATACGCAGTATTTT.

This clone was seen just once. The chain uses TRBV5-1 and TRBJ1-1, with D perhaps matching TRBD1 (5 bases). V was clipped by 7 bases and J by 2 bases, with 15 bases between them. The CDR3 contains 14 residues. The germline V gene has CDR1 SGHRS and CDR2 YFSETQ. The CDR3 nucleotides are TGCGCCAGCTATCAAAACCAGGGTAACACTGAAGCTTTCTTT. The encoded protein is CASYQNQGNTEAFF.

This clone was picked up one time. This chain uses TRBV27 with TRBJ2-5; possible D gene TRBD2, 5 bases. The germline CDR1 and CDR2 sequences are MNHEY and SMNVEV (reference sequence). V was pared by 5 bases and J by 5 bases, with 9 bases between. The CDR3 sequence is 12 residues long. Here the CDR3 reads CASSAGGETQYF. The CDR3 DNA follows: TGTGCCAGCAGTGCGGGTGGGGAGACCCAGTACTTC.

The chain has TRBV10-3 and TRBJ2-1; 12 bases fit TRBD1. V was clipped by 6 bases and J by 7 bases; unmatched bases: 10. Germline V lookup: CDR1 ENHRY, CDR2 SYGVKD. The length of the CDR3 is 16 residues. CDR3 residues: CAIRGLGTGGGNEQFF. The DNA of the CDR3 is TGTGCCATCAGGGGTCTGGGGACAGGGGGCGGGAATGAGCAGTTCTTC.

V usage is TRBV7-2 and J usage is TRBJ2-3; weak D call: TRBD2 (5 bases). This CDR3 is 15 amino acids long. Per germline, CDR1 SGHTA and CDR2 FQGNSA. Trimming stripped 5 bases from V and 2 bases from J, with 14 bases between. In nucleotides, the CDR3 is TGTGCCAGCAGCCTCCGTGACTATATCACAGATACGCAGTATTTT. Its translation: CASSLRDYITDTQYF. Combining the CDR3 with reference TRBV7-2 and TRBJ2-3 gives the whole variable domain GAGVSQSPSNKVTEKGKDVELRCDPISGHTALYWYRQSLGQGLEFLIYFQGNSAPDKSGLPSDRFSAERTGGSVSTLTIQRTQQEDSAVYLCASSLRDYITDTQYFGPGTRLTVL.